The next 30 T cell receptor beta chains were all read from a single sample in a study of blood T cell repertoires in COVID-19. Some clones are missing from TCRdb's copy, which holds only in-frame ones; the method was immunoSEQ multiplex PCR. This sample has 100,000 to 150,000 clones; about four fifths occur once, and the top ten carry roughly 9.7%. The source material was peripheral blood. Every receptor here comes from a man aged 35-49 years with active or convalescent COVID-19.

The genes are TRBV5-4 and TRBJ2-5; TRBD2 might be the D (6 bases). This CDR3 spans 14 amino acids. Germline values: CDR1 SGHNT, CDR2 YYREEE (reference sequence). V was shortened by 0 bases and J by 2 bases, with 8 bases between the two germline ends. The CDR3 DNA is TGTGCCAGCAGCTTGGGACTAGGTCAAGAGACCCAGTACTTC. As protein: CASSLGLGQETQYF.

This chain uses TRBV11-2 with TRBJ2-3, with 8 bases aligning to TRBD2. CDR3 length: 15 amino acids. The V gene end was trimmed by 3 bases and the J gene end by 5 bases; junction bases not matched to a gene: 7. Germline-derived CDR1 and CDR2 are SGHAT and FQNNGV. The CDR3: CASSFYGGAKDTQYF. The CDR3 region has the DNA TGTGCCAGCAGCTTTTACGGGGGGGCTAAAGATACGCAGTATTTT.

CDR3 in DNA: TGTGCCAGCAGCCACCTAGCGGGGGGGCCTCGCAATGAGCAGTTCTTC. Its translation is CASSHLAGGPRNEQFF. The chain couples TRBV3-1 (or the pseudogene TRBV3-2) to TRBJ2-1; 12 nucleotides agree with TRBD2. V gave up 3 bases and J gave up 6 bases; unmatched junction bases: 6. This CDR3 spans 16 amino acids. Germline V CDR1 and CDR2: LGHDT, YNNKEL (reference sequence).

The V call is TRBV28, the J call TRBJ2-3, with 8 bases lining up with TRBD2. The germline CDR1 and CDR2 sequences are MDHEN and SYDVKM. Trimming at V came to 5 bases and at J to 5 bases, leaving 12 bases not matched to a gene. CDR3 size: 16 residues. The CDR3 DNA is TGTGCCAGCAGTCCGCTGGGACTAGGAGGAAAAGATACGCAGTATTTT. Protein product: CASSPLGLGGKDTQYF.

This clone has a single count. The gene calls are TRBV12-5 and TRBJ1-2; the D is unclear. This CDR3 has 16 amino acids. Trimming shortened V by 5 bases and J by 0 bases, and 16 bases separated the two germline ends. The germline CDR1 and CDR2 sequences are LGHNT and FRNRAP. CDR3: CASGPGGTATNYGYTF. The DNA for the CDR3 is TGTGCTAGTGGTCCCGGCGGCACCGCCACTAACTATGGCTACACCTTC.

The genes are TRBV30 and TRBJ1-5; D is ambiguous. CDR3 length: 13 residues. V was trimmed by 1 base and J by 0 bases, leaving 4 bases between them. Germline-derived CDR1 and CDR2 are GTSNPN and SVGIG (reference sequence). The CDR3 spells CAWSGYSNQPQHF. The CDR3 DNA follows: TGTGCCTGGAGTGGTTATAGCAATCAGCCCCAGCATTTT.

This clone was seen only once. J is TRBJ2-5 and V is TRBV5-6; possible D gene TRBD2, 5 bases. This CDR3 spans 13 amino acids. Per the germline V gene, CDR1 is SGHDT and CDR2 is YYEEEE. Trimming left V 4 bases short and J 9 bases short, with 16 bases between. CDR3 nucleotides: TGTGCCAGCAGCCCTAGGACCGGGATGGCCCAGTACTTC. Amino acid sequence: CASSPRTGMAQYF.

The V gene is TRBV18, the J gene TRBJ1-5; unclear D gene. CDR3 size: 14 residues. V was trimmed by 3 bases and J by 2 bases, leaving 8 bases between them. Germline V lookup: CDR1 KGHSH, CDR2 LQKENI. CDR3 in amino acids: CASSPYKGNQPQHF. CDR3 DNA sequence: TGTGCCAGCTCACCTTACAAAGGCAATCAGCCCCAGCATTTT.

This sequence joins TRBV3-1 (or the pseudogene TRBV3-2) and TRBJ1-3; D unclear. Germline CDR1 is LGHDT and CDR2 is YNNKEL (reference sequence). The CDR3 loop spans 17 amino acids. Trimming cost V 4 bases and J 0 bases, with 16 bases left between them. The CDR3 DNA follows: TGTGCCAGCAGCCCCGTGCTTGGAGGGAGCTCTGGAAACACCATATATTTT. Its translation is CASSPVLGGSSGNTIYF.

The chain joins TRBV30 to TRBJ2-3, with TRBD1 identical over 7 bases. CDR3 length equals 14 residues. V gave up 0 bases and J gave up 4 bases; unmatched junction bases: 4. The germline CDR1 and CDR2 sequences are GTSNPN and SVGIG (reference sequence). DNA of the CDR3: TGTGCCTGGAGTGTAAACAGGGGCGCAGATACGCAGTATTTT. Amino acid sequence: CAWSVNRGADTQYF.

The chain combines TRBV5-1 with TRBJ1-1; D remains ambiguous. CDR1 and CDR2 (germline): SGHRS, YFSETQ. The CDR3 contains 13 residues. V lost 7 bases, J lost 1 base, and 11 bases lay in between. CDR3 bases: TGCGCCAGCTCCAGCGAGGGGAACACTGAAGCTTTCTTT. Protein: CASSSEGNTEAFF. The whole variable domain, filled in from reference TRBV5-1 and TRBJ1-1, reads KAGVTQTPRYLIKTRGQQVTLSCSPISGHRSVSWYQQTPGQGLQFLFEYFSETQRNKGNFPGRFSGRQFSNSRSEMNVSTLELGDSALYLCASSSEGNTEAFFGQGTRLTVV.

The V and J genes are TRBV7-9 and TRBJ1-1; D might be TRBD1 (5 bases). The CDR3 has 13 amino acids. In germline, CDR1 is SEHNR, CDR2 FQNEAQ (reference sequence). Between the trimmed V and J ends, which lost 5 bases and 5 bases, there was a span of 12 bases. CDR3 amino acids: CASSQGVGTEAFF. The CDR3, as DNA: TGTGCCAGCAGCCAAGGGGTAGGGACTGAAGCTTTCTTT.

V usage is TRBV7-2 and J usage is TRBJ2-7; 9 nucleotides align to TRBD1. Per the germline V gene, CDR1 is SGHTA and CDR2 is FQGNSA. This CDR3 has 16 residues. V gave up 6 bases and J gave up 1 base; unmatched junction bases: 10. The CDR3 coding sequence is TGTGCCAGCAGTCGTACCGGGACAGGGCAGTCCTACGAGCAGTACTTC. Protein sequence: CASSRTGTGQSYEQYF.

CDR3 nucleotide sequence: TGCAGTGCTAGTGAACTAGCGGGGGGCACAGATACGCAGTATTTT. Its translation is CSASELAGGTDTQYF. The V gene is TRBV20-1, the J gene TRBJ2-3; TRBD2 matches 11 bases. Germline V gene lookup returns CDR1 DFQATT and CDR2 SNEGSKA (reference sequence). J gave up 1 base and V 3 bases, and 3 bases lay outside the gene matches. The CDR3 runs 15 residues.

The chain links TRBV10-3 to TRBJ2-1; 11 nucleotides match TRBD2. Germline V gene lookup returns CDR1 ENHRY and CDR2 SYGVKD. The J segment lost 4 bases and the V segment lost 2 bases, leaving 16 bases of the junction unmatched. The CDR3 has 20 amino acids. In DNA, the CDR3 is TGTGCCATCAGTGAGGCGGACAGGGCCCTTATAGCGGGGGGGTACAATGAGCAGTTCTTC. Its protein product is CAISEADRALIAGGYNEQFF.

The rearrangement links TRBV3-1 (or the pseudogene TRBV3-2) to TRBJ2-5, with a tentative D call TRBD1 (5 bases). The V end lost 4 bases, the J end lost 4 bases, and 19 bases lay between the germline ends. The germline V gene has CDR1 LGHDT and CDR2 YNNKEL (reference sequence). The length of the CDR3 is 16 residues. The CDR3 is CASSPLSGRAGETQYF. CDR3 sequence (DNA): TGTGCCAGCAGCCCCCTTTCGGGCAGGGCCGGAGAGACCCAGTACTTC.

This clone appeared a single time. The chain links TRBV10-3 to TRBJ1-6, with a possible D match to TRBD1 (6 bases). Trimming shortened V by 6 bases and J by 6 bases, and 15 bases separated the two germline ends. CDR3 size: 15 residues. The V gene's germline CDR1 is ENHRY and CDR2 SYGVKD. The DNA for the CDR3 is TGTGCCATCAGCCCGACGAGGGGGTCTAATTCACCCCTCCACTTT. This encodes CAISPTRGSNSPLHF.

The chain recombines TRBV10-3 with TRBJ1-3, with no clear D. The CDR3 has 14 residues. V shed 7 bases and J shed 0 bases, with 10 bases lying between them. Germline loops: CDR1 ENHRY, CDR2 SYGVKD. CDR3 loop: CAITIEGSGNTIYF. The CDR3, as DNA: TGTGCCATCACCATTGAGGGCTCTGGAAACACCATATATTTT.

The chain has TRBV18 and TRBJ2-7; D uncertain. Trimming took off 5 bases at V and 2 bases at J, with 4 bases between the two ends. CDR3 size: 11 residues. Germline CDR1 and CDR2: KGHSH and LQKENI. As DNA, the CDR3 is TGTGCCAGCTCAGGGCCCTACGAGCAGTACTTC. Its protein is CASSGPYEQYF.

This chain joins TRBV5-1 and TRBJ2-1; 7 bases agree with TRBD2. The germline V gene has CDR1 SGHRS and CDR2 YFSETQ. The CDR3 consists of 15 residues. V dropped 0 bases and J dropped 4; count of bases not matched to a gene: 4. CDR3 in amino acids: CASSLAGGGYNEQFF. The CDR3 bases are TGCGCCAGCAGCTTGGCTGGGGGGGGGTACAATGAGCAGTTCTTC.

This chain links TRBV14 with TRBJ1-4; the match to TRBD1 covers 7 bases. The V gene end was trimmed by 3 bases and the J gene end by 8 bases; junction bases not matched to a gene: 9. The CDR3 loop spans 15 amino acids. Germline assignment: CDR1 SGHDN and CDR2 FVKESK. In nucleotides, the CDR3 is TGTGCCAGCAGCCATCAACAGGGGTCTGGGGAAAAACTGTTTTTT. It is translated as CASSHQQGSGEKLFF.

V gene TRBV7-2 combines with J gene TRBJ2-3; TRBD2 matches 10 bases. CDR1 SGHTA and CDR2 FQGNSA come from the germline V gene. Germline trimming cut 5 bases from V and 5 bases from J; bases unmatched to any gene: 4. The length of the CDR3 is 14 residues. The CDR3: CASSPGLAIDTQYF. The CDR3 DNA reads TGTGCCAGCAGCCCGGGACTAGCGATAGATACGCAGTATTTT.

The CDR3 spells CASSEAGFHEQYF. CDR3 DNA sequence: TGTGCCAGCAGTGAAGCGGGATTCCACGAGCAGTACTTC. V gene TRBV25-1 combines with J gene TRBJ2-7; a possible D gene is TRBD2 (6 bases). The CDR3 loop spans 13 amino acids. The ends were cut back, 2 bases at V and 5 bases at J, with 10 bases in the middle. The germline V gene encodes CDR1 MGHDK and CDR2 SYGVNS.

The CDR3, as DNA: TGTGCCAGCAGTTACTCGGGGGGGAACACTGAAGCTTTCTTT. Residues: CASSYSGGNTEAFF. This sequence joins TRBV6-6 and TRBJ1-1; possible D gene TRBD1, 5 bases. Germline assignment: CDR1 MNHNY and CDR2 SVGAGI (reference sequence). Trimming removed 0 bases at V and 1 base at J, with 6 bases between. The CDR3 has 14 amino acids.

This chain joins TRBV7-2 and TRBJ2-5, with D possibly being TRBD2 (5 bases). Looked up from germline, CDR1 is SGHTA and CDR2 is FQGNSA. CDR3 size: 15 residues. The V and J ends lost 0 bases and 5 bases respectively, with 13 bases between them. The CDR3 DNA is TGTGCCAGCAGCTTAGCCGGAGAGAGGAGGGAGACCCAGTACTTC. Protein product: CASSLAGERRETQYF. Supplemented by reference TRBV7-2 and TRBJ2-5, the full variable domain reads GAGVSQSPSNKVTEKGKDVELRCDPISGHTALYWYRQSLGQGLEFLIYFQGNSAPDKSGLPSDRFSAERTGGSVSTLTIQRTQQEDSAVYLCASSLAGERRETQYFGPGTRLLVL.

V usage is TRBV27 and J usage is TRBJ1-1; TRBD1 might be the D (5 bases). Deletions cut 2 bases from V and 1 base from J, with 14 bases between. Germline lookup yields CDR1 MNHEY and CDR2 SMNVEV (reference sequence). The CDR3 is made up of 16 amino acids. The CDR3 region is CASSLRRTQGNTEAFF. The CDR3 bases are TGTGCCAGCAGTTTAAGACGGACCCAGGGGAACACTGAAGCTTTCTTT.

As DNA, the CDR3 is TGTGCCAGCAAATTACAAGAGACCCAGTACTTC. Protein product: CASKLQETQYF. The chain combines TRBV2 with TRBJ2-5; the D is unclear. Germline V gives CDR1 SNHLY, CDR2 FYNNEI. Trimming pared 7 bases from V and 2 bases from J, leaving 5 bases between. The length of the CDR3 is 11 residues.

The V call is TRBV30, the J call TRBJ2-2, with D possibly being TRBD2 (5 bases). Germline CDR1 is GTSNPN and CDR2 is SVGIG (reference sequence). Trimming removed 2 bases at V and 8 bases at J, with 9 bases between. This CDR3 contains 12 residues. For the CDR3, the DNA is TGTGCCTGGAGTTTGAGGGCTGGGGAGCTGTTTTTT. This codes for CAWSLRAGELFF.

The gene calls are TRBV6-2 or TRBV6-3 and TRBJ2-1; 9 bases map to TRBD1. CDR1 MNHEY and CDR2 SVGEGT come from the germline V gene. This CDR3 comprises 16 residues. V shed 6 bases and J 10 bases; nucleotides not matched to a gene: 16. The chain's CDR3 is CASSRPGTGPIGEQFF. The CDR3 DNA reads TGTGCCAGCAGCCGCCCCGGGACAGGGCCCATAGGGGAGCAGTTCTTC.

The chain employs TRBV6-6 and TRBJ2-5, with 8 positions matching TRBD1. V shed 4 bases and J 5 bases; nucleotides not matched to a gene: 9. CDR1 is MNHNY, CDR2 SVGAGI, per germline (reference sequence). The CDR3 extends over 15 amino acids. CDR3 DNA sequence: TGTGCCAGCAGTTCCTCAGGGGGCAGGGAGGAGACCCAGTACTTC. This sequence encodes CASSSSGGREETQYF.